The 9 T cell receptor beta chains listed next were all sequenced from one sample in a study of spatial heterogeneity in lung cancer. Time point: blood at routine non-recurrence follow-up after resection. TCRdb re-called the 5' RACE reads through MiXCR, storing one row per CDR3 protein. This table has tens of thousands of distinct CDR3 sequences, more than 4.5% appearing once. The sample here was PBMCs, taken at follow-up. The source is a female donor with early-stage non-small cell lung cancer.

There are many counts of this clonotype. This chain joins TRBV27 and TRBJ2-3; D could derive from TRBD1 or TRBD2 (6 bases each). The length of the CDR3 is 13 residues. Germline CDR1 MNHEY, CDR2 SMNVEV (reference sequence). Trimming stripped 6 bases from V and 4 bases from J, with 11 bases between. For the CDR3, the DNA is TGTGCCAGCAGGGTCGGGGGCGCAGATACGCAGTATTTT. Translation gives CASRVGGADTQYF.

This clonotype was observed at least ten times. The J gene is TRBJ2-3, the V gene TRBV6-2 or TRBV6-3; TRBD2 matches at 12 bases. This CDR3 spans 15 amino acids. CDR1 is MNHEY, CDR2 SVGEGT, per germline. The J segment lost 3 bases and the V segment lost 8 bases, leaving 6 bases of the junction unmatched. The chain's CDR3 is CASRGLAGRTDTQYF. In nucleotides, the CDR3 is TGTGCCAGCCGTGGACTAGCGGGAAGAACAGATACGCAGTATTTT.

The rearrangement uses TRBV30 and TRBJ2-1; a weak D match, TRBD2 (6 bases). This CDR3 contains 14 residues. Trimming stripped 8 bases from V and 3 bases from J, with 17 bases between. Germline V gives CDR1 GTSNPN, CDR2 SVGIG (reference sequence). The CDR3 region is CARTRSGIYNEQFF. DNA for the CDR3: TGTGCCAGGACCCGTAGCGGAATCTACAATGAGCAGTTCTTC.

This clonotype was counted at least ten times. This chain uses TRBV29-1 with TRBJ2-1, with 9 bases that match TRBD2. There are 14 residues in the CDR3. With V trimmed by 3 bases and J by 6 bases, 6 bases remained unmatched. The germline V gene encodes CDR1 SQVTM and CDR2 ANQGSEA. The CDR3 region has the DNA TGCAGCGTTGATAGCGGGAGCTTCTTCAATGAGCAGTTCTTC. It is translated as CSVDSGSFFNEQFF.

The sample holds one count of this clonotype. This chain links TRBV7-8 with TRBJ1-6; the D is unclear. The length of the CDR3 is 15 residues. The V end was cut by 1 base, the J end by 8 bases, with 12 bases between. Germline V gene data show CDR1 as SGHVS and CDR2 as FQNEAQ. The CDR3 DNA reads TGTGCCAGCAGCTTAGGTGTAGGGAAGGATTCACCCCTCCACTTT. Amino acids: CASSLGVGKDSPLHF.

At least ten counts were recorded for this clonotype. This chain connects TRBV12-3 or TRBV12-4 to TRBJ2-7, with 7 bases lining up with TRBD1. J gave up 9 bases and V 7 bases, and 12 bases lay outside the gene matches. This CDR3 has 13 residues. Here the CDR3 reads CASTEGTVSSQYF. The DNA of the CDR3 is TGTGCCAGCACCGAGGGGACAGTTTCTTCGCAGTACTTC.

Ten or more counts support this clonotype. The genes are TRBV7-8 and TRBJ2-2; D possibly corresponds to TRBD2 (5 bases). V lost 5 bases to trimming and J lost 8 bases, with 12 bases between them. The CDR3 extends over 13 amino acids. Germline V CDR1 and CDR2: SGHVS, FQNEAQ. Written as DNA, the CDR3 is TGTGCCAGCAGCGGAGGTAGTGATGGGGAGCTGTTTTTT. This encodes CASSGGSDGELFF.

This clonotype was counted ten times or more. The chain uses TRBV7-8 and TRBJ2-2, with D possibly matching TRBD2 (6 bases). The ends were cut back, 1 base at V and 4 bases at J, with 16 bases in the middle. In germline, CDR1 is SGHVS, CDR2 FQNEAQ. The CDR3 runs 17 residues. The CDR3 sequence: CASSLGVRAAGTGELFF. The CDR3 region has the DNA TGTGCCAGCAGCTTAGGGGTGAGGGCAGCGGGCACCGGGGAGCTGTTTTTT.

This clonotype was counted once. This chain joins TRBV7-9 and TRBJ2-1; D unclear. Germline lookup yields CDR1 SEHNR and CDR2 FQNEAQ (reference sequence). The CDR3 runs to 14 residues. V was shortened by 4 bases and J by 4 bases, with 11 bases between the two germline ends. The CDR3 DNA reads as TGTGCCAGCAGCTCCTCAGGACCTTACAATGAGCAGTTCTTC. Protein sequence: CASSSSGPYNEQFF.